This TCR beta chain appears in the sequencing data of a study of CD8+CD57+ T cells in acquired aplastic anemia. The CDR3 runs to 13 residues. Germline V gene lookup returns CDR1 SQVTM and CDR2 ANQGSEA. The V end lost 0 bases, the J end lost 0 bases, and 6 bases lay between the germline ends. TCR beta VDJ combinations and CDR3 sequences were profiled from genomic DNA. TCRdb processed the reads anew with MiXCR; each CDR3 protein has one entry. Among about 190,000 distinct CDR3 sequences, roughly half were seen once, and the ten largest hold roughly 15%. The sequencing input was sorted CD4+, CD8+, or CD8+CD57+ T cells (not recorded which) from PBMCs. This TCR came from a human donor in good health, serving as a control. The J gene is TRBJ2-7, the V gene TRBV29-1; a possible D gene is TRBD1 (6 bases). Here the CDR3 reads CSVEEDSSYEQYF. The CDR3 nucleotides are TGCAGCGTTGAAGAGGACAGCTCCTACGAGCAGTACTTC.